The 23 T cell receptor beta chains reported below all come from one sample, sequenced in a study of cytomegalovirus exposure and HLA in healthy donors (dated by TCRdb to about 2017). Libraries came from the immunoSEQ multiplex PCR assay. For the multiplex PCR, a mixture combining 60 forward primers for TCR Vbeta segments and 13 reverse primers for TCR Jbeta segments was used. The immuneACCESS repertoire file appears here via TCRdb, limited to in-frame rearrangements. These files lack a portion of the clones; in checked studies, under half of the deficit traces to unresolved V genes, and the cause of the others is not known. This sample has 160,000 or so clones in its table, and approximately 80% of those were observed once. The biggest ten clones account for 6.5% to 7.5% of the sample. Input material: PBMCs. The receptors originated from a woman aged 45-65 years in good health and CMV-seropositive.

Written as DNA, the CDR3 is TGTGCCAGCACCTCAGGAAAAACGTCTGGCTACACCTTC. Translated: CASTSGKTSGYTF. This chain uses TRBV6-6 with TRBJ1-2; D is ambiguous. There are 13 residues in the CDR3. Trimming shortened V by 7 bases and J by 7 bases, and 16 bases separated the two germline ends. Germline V lookup: CDR1 MNHNY, CDR2 SVGAGI (reference sequence).

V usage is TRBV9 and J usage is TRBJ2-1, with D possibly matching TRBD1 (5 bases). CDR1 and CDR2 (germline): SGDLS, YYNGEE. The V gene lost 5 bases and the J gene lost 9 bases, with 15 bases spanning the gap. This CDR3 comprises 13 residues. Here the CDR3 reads CASSSPGQFEQFF. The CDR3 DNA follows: TGTGCCAGCAGTTCCCCAGGGCAATTTGAGCAGTTCTTC.

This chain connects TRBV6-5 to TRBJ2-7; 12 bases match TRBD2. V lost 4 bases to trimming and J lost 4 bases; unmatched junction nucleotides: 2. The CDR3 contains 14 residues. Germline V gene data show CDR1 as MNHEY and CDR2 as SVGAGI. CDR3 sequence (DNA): TGTGCCAGCAGTTTCACTAGCGGGGGGTACGAGCAGTACTTC. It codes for CASSFTSGGYEQYF.

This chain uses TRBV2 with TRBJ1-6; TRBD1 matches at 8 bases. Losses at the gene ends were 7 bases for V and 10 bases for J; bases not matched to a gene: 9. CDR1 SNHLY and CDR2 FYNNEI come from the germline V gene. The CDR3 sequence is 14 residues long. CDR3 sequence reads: CASMGRDRGSPLHF. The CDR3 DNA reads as TGTGCCAGCATGGGTAGAGACAGGGGCTCACCCCTCCACTTT.

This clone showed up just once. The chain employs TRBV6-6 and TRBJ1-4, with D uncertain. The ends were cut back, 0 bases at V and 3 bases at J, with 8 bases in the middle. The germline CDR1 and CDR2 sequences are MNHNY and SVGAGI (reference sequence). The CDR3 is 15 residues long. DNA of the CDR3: TGTGCCAGCAGTTACTCGGCCAGGCCTAATGAAAAACTGTTTTTT. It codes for CASSYSARPNEKLFF.

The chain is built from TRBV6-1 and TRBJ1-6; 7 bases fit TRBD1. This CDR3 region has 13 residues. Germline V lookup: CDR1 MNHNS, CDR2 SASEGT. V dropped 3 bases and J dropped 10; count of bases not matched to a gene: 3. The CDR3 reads CASSDDRASPLHF. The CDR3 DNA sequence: TGTGCCAGCAGTGATGACAGGGCCTCACCCCTCCACTTT.

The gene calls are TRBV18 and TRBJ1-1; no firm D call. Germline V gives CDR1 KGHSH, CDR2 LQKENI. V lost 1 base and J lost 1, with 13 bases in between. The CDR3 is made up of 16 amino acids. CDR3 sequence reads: CASSPLSTPTNTEAFF. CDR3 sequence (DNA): TGTGCCAGCTCACCACTCTCGACACCTACGAACACTGAAGCTTTCTTT.

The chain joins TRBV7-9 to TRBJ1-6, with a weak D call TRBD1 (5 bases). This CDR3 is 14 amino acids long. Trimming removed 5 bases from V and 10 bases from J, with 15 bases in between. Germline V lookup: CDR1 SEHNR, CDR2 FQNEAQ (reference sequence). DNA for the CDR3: TGTGCCAGCAGCCTGCAGGGAGGAGGATCACCCCTCCACTTT. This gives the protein CASSLQGGGSPLHF.

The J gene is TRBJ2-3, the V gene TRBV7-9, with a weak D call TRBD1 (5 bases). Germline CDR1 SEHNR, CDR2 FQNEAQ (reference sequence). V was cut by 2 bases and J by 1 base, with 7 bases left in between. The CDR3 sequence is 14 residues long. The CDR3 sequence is CASSLKGGTDTQYF. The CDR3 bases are TGTGCCAGCAGCTTAAAAGGGGGCACAGATACGCAGTATTTT.

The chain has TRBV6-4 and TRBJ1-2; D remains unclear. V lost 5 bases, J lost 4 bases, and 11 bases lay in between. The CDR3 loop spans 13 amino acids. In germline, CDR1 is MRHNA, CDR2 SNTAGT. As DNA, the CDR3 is TGTGCCAGCAGTTACGGCCCGGGCTATGGCTACACCTTC. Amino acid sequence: CASSYGPGYGYTF.

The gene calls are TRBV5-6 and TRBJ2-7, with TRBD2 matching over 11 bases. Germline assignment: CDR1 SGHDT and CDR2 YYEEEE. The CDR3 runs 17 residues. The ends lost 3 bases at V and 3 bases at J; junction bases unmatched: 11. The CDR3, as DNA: TGTGCCAGCAGCTCCTTTCGGGGTAGCGGGGGGGACTACGAGCAGTACTTC. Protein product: CASSSFRGSGGDYEQYF.

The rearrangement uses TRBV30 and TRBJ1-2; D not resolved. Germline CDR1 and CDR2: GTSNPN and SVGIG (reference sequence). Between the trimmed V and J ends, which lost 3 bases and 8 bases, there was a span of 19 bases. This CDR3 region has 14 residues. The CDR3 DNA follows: TGTGCCTGGAGCCTTGGGTCCGGCGGTGGGGGCTACACCTTC. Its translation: CAWSLGSGGGGYTF.

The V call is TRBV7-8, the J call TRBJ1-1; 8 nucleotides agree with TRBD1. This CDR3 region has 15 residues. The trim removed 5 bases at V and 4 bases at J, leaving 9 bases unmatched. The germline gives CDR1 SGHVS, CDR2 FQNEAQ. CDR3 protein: CASSLRGRGGTEAFF. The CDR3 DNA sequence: TGTGCCAGCAGCCTCAGGGGGCGCGGGGGCACTGAAGCTTTCTTT. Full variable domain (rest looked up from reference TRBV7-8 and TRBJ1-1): GAGVSQSPRYKVAKRGQDVALRCDPISGHVSLFWYQQALGQGPEFLTYFQNEAQLDKSGLPSDRFFAERPEGSVSTLKIQRTQQEDSAVYLCASSLRGRGGTEAFFGQGTRLTVV.

As DNA, the CDR3 is TGTGCCACTAGGGACACCACCACTGGGGCCAACGTCCTGACTTTC. It encodes CATRDTTTGANVLTF. The rearrangement uses TRBV19 and TRBJ2-6, with D perhaps matching TRBD1 (6 bases). The V and J ends lost 10 bases and 2 bases respectively, with 15 bases between them. The CDR3 spans 15 residues. Germline CDR1 LNHDA, CDR2 SQIVND (reference sequence).

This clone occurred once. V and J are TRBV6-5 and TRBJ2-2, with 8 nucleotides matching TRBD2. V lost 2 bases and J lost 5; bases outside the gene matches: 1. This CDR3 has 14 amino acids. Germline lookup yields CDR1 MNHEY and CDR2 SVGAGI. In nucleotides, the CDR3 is TGTGCCAGCAGTTACCGGGAGGGTACCGGGGAGCTGTTTTTT. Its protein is CASSYREGTGELFF.

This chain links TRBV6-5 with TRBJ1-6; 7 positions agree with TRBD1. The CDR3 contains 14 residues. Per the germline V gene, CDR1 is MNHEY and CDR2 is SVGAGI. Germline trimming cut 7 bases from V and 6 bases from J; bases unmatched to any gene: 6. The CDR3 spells CASNSQGFNSPLHF. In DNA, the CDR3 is TGTGCCAGCAATTCACAGGGGTTTAATTCACCCCTCCACTTT.

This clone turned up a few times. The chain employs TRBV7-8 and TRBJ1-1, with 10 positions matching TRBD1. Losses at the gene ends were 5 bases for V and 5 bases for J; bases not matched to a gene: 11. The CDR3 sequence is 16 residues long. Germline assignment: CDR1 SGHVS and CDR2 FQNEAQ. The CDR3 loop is CASSARQGAFRTEAFF. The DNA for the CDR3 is TGTGCCAGCAGCGCACGACAGGGGGCCTTTAGGACTGAAGCTTTCTTT.

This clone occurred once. The CDR3 nucleotides are TGTGCCAGCATCGGGGGTCAGCAGAATTCACCCCTCCACTTT. Translating gives CASIGGQQNSPLHF. The chain couples TRBV2 to TRBJ1-6; D is perhaps TRBD1 (5 bases). CDR1 and CDR2 (germline): SNHLY, FYNNEI. The CDR3 totals 14 residues. V lost 7 bases and J lost 7, with 14 bases in between. Based on the CDR3 plus reference TRBV2 and TRBJ1-6, the full variable domain is EPEVTQTPSHQVTQMGQEVILRCVPISNHLYFYWYRQILGQKVEFLVSFYNNEISEKSEIFDDQFSVERPDGSNFTLKIRSTKLEDSAMYFCASIGGQQNSPLHFGNGTRLTVT.

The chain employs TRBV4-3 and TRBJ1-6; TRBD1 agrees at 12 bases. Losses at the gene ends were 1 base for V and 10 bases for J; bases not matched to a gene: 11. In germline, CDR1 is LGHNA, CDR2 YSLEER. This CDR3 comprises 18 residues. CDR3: CASSQVRGQGARNSPLHF. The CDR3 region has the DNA TGCGCCAGCAGCCAAGTAAGGGGACAGGGGGCGAGAAACTCACCCCTCCACTTT.

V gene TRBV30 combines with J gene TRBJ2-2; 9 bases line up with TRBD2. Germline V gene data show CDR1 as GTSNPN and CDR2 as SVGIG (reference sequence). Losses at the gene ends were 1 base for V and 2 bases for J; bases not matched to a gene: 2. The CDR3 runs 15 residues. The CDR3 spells CAWSGGLANTGELFF. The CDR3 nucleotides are TGTGCCTGGAGTGGGGGACTAGCCAACACCGGGGAGCTGTTTTTT.

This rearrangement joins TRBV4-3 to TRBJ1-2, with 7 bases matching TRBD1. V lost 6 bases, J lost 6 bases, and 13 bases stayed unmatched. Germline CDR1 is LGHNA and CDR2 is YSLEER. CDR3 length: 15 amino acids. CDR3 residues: CASSSTGAWEDGYTF. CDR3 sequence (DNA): TGCGCCAGCAGTTCCACAGGGGCTTGGGAGGATGGCTACACCTTC.

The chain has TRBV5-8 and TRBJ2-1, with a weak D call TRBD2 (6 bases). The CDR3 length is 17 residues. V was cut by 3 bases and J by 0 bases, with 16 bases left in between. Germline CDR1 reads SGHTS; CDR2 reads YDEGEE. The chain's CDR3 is CASSWAGTPSSYNEQFF. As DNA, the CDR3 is TGTGCCAGCAGCTGGGCCGGGACTCCGAGCTCCTACAATGAGCAGTTCTTC. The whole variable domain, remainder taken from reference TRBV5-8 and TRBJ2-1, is EAGVTQSPTHLIKTRGQQATLRCSPISGHTSVYWYQQALGLGLQFLLWYDEGEERNRGNFPPRFSGRQFPNYSSELNVNALELEDSALYLCASSWAGTPSSYNEQFFGPGTRLTVL.

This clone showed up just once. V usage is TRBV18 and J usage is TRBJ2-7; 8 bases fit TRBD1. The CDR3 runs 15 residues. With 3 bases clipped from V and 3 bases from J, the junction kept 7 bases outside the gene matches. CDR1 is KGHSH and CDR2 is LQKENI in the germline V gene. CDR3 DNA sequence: TGTGCCAGCTCACCTACCGGGACAGGCAGCTACGAGCAGTACTTC. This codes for CASSPTGTGSYEQYF.